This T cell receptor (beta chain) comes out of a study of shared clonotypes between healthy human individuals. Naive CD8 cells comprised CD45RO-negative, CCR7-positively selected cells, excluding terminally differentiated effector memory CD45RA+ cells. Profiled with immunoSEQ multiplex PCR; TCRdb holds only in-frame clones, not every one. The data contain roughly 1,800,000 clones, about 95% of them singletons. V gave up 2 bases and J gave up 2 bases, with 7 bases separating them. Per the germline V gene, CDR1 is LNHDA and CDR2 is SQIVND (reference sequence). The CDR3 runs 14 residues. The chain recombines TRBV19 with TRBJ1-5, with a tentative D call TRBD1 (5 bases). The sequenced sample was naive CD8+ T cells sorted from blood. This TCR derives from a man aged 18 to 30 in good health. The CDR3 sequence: CASSIKGGNQPQHF. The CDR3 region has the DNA TGTGCCAGTAGTATAAAAGGGGGCAATCAGCCCCAGCATTTT.